One and the same sample provided the 4 T cell receptor beta chains below, sequenced in a study of monozygotic twins with inflammatory bowel disease. TCRdb re-called the 5' RACE reads and catalogs CDR3 proteins one per entry, DNA excluded. This sample's table reports some 440,000 distinct CDR3 sequences. What was sequenced was blood. Every receptor here comes from a human donor with ulcerative colitis or Crohn's disease, or a healthy co-twin of an affected twin (not recorded which).

The J gene is TRBJ1-5, the V gene TRBV20-1; with no DNA, the TCRdb D assignment of TRBD1 cannot be verified. The CDR3 has 14 amino acids. The germline gives CDR1 DFQATT, CDR2 SNEGSKA (reference sequence). CDR3 loop: CSARQGVRDQPQHF.

The rearrangement links TRBV4-1 to TRBJ2-7; no DNA is available, so the TRBD1 call from TCRdb remains unchecked. Germline-derived CDR1 and CDR2 are MGHRA and YSYEKL. CDR3 length: 14 residues. The CDR3 sequence: CASSQDPLNYEQYF.

The CDR3 spells CSAADNYGYTF. The chain couples TRBV20-1 to TRBJ1-2. Germline V gene sequence: CDR1 DFQATT, CDR2 SNEGSKA (reference sequence). CDR3 size: 11 residues.

The V and J genes are TRBV29-1 and TRBJ2-4; TCRdb names TRBD1, which stays unverified in the absence of DNA. Germline assignment: CDR1 SQVTM and CDR2 ANQGSEA. The CDR3 contains 14 residues. CDR3 amino acids: CSVQGVLAKNIQYF.